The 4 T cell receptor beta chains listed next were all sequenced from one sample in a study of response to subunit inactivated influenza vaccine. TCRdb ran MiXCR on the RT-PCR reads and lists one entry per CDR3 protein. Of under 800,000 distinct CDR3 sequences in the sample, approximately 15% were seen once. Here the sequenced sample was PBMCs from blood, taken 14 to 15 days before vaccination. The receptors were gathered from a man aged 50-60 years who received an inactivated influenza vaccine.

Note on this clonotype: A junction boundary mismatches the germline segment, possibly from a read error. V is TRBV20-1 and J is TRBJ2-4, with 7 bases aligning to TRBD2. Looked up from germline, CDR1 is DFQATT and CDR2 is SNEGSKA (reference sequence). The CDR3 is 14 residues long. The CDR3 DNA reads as TGCTGTGCTTCCCTTGGGGGGGATCGGACGACACAGTACTTC. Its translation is CCASLGGDRTTQYF.

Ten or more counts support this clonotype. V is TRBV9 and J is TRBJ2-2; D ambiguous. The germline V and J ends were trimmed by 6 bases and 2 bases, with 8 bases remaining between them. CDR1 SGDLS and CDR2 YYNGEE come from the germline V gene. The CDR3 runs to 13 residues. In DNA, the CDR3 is TGTGCCAGCACTTCAGTTAACACCGGGGAGCTGTTTTTT. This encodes CASTSVNTGELFF.

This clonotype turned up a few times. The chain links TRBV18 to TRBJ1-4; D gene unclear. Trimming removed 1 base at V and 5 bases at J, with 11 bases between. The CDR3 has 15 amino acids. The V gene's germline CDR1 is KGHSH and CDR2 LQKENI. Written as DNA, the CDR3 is TGTGCCAGCTCACCACGGGGTGCCCAAAATGAAAAACTGTTTTTT. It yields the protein CASSPRGAQNEKLFF.

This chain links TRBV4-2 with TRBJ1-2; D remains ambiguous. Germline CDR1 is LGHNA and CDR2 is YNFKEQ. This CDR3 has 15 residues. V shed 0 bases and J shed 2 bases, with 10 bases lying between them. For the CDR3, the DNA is TGTGCCAGCAGCCAAGACCGGAACGGGAACTATGGCTACACCTTC. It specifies CASSQDRNGNYGYTF.